The rows below give T cell receptor beta chains drawn from one sample of a study of siplizumab effects on memory and regulatory T cells. Sequencing was performed with immunoSEQ multiplex PCR; in TCRdb, only in-frame clones are kept and a portion is missing. The data hold more than 60,000 clones, with nearly 98% observed a single time. Source material: naive CD8+ T cells sorted from blood. These receptors all come from a human donor in good health. Each CDR3 is given with its conserved first and last residue. D genes are given only for firm matches. For some rows the clone size is stated as once, few or many, or as a class when expanded; others skip it.

cdr3_nt: TGTGCCAGCAGCTTTAGCGGGGGCCACACAGATACGCAGTATTTT
cdr3_aa: CASSFSGGHTDTQYF
j_call: TRBJ2-3
clone_size: -
d_call: TRBD2
v_call: TRBV13

cdr3_nt: TGCAGCGTTCTGACAGCCGTGAACACTGAAGCTTTCTTT
cdr3_aa: CSVLTAVNTEAFF
j_call: TRBJ1-1
clone_size: -
d_call: -
v_call: TRBV29-1

cdr3_nt: TGTGCCAGCAGGCCAACAGGTGGCGGCACTGAAGCTTTCTTT
cdr3_aa: CASRPTGGGTEAFF
j_call: TRBJ1-1
clone_size: -
d_call: -
v_call: TRBV2

cdr3_nt: TGTGCCAATCTATCAGGGTGTAGCAATCAGCCCCAGCATTTT
cdr3_aa: CANLSGCSNQPQHF
j_call: TRBJ1-5
clone_size: -
d_call: -
v_call: TRBV19

cdr3_nt: TGCAGCGCCACGGCAGATAACACTGAAGCTTTCTTT
cdr3_aa: CSATADNTEAFF
j_call: TRBJ1-1
clone_size: -
d_call: -
v_call: TRBV29-1

cdr3_nt: TGCAGTGCACCGGACAGTTACGAGCAGTACTTC
cdr3_aa: CSAPDSYEQYF
j_call: TRBJ2-7
clone_size: -
d_call: -
v_call: TRBV20-1

cdr3_nt: TGCGCCAGCAGCTTGGTGACTAGCGGGGGGGCCTCCACAGATACGCAGTATTTT
cdr3_aa: CASSLVTSGGASTDTQYF
j_call: TRBJ2-3
clone_size: once
d_call: TRBD2
v_call: TRBV5-1

cdr3_nt: TGCGCCAGCCCGATGGGGGGGTGGGAGACCCAGTACTTC
cdr3_aa: CASPMGGWETQYF
j_call: TRBJ2-5
clone_size: -
d_call: TRBD2
v_call: TRBV10-1

cdr3_nt: TGTGCCACCAGCAGAGATTACGCGACGGGTAATCAGCCCCAGCATTTT
cdr3_aa: CATSRDYATGNQPQHF
j_call: TRBJ1-5
clone_size: -
d_call: -
v_call: TRBV15

cdr3_nt: TGTGCCAGCAGCTTTTTATCCGGGGAAGGACAGGGCAAAGACTATGGCTACACCTTC
cdr3_aa: CASSFLSGEGQGKDYGYTF
j_call: TRBJ1-2
clone_size: -
d_call: TRBD1
v_call: TRBV7-9

cdr3_nt: TGTGCCAGCAGCGCCGGACTAGCGGGGGTGAGAGAGACCCAGTACTTC
cdr3_aa: CASSAGLAGVRETQYF
j_call: TRBJ2-5
clone_size: -
d_call: TRBD2
v_call: TRBV14

cdr3_nt: TGTGCCAGCAGCTTATATGGACAGGGAGTCACCGGGGAGCTGTTTTTT
cdr3_aa: CASSLYGQGVTGELFF
j_call: TRBJ2-2
clone_size: -
d_call: TRBD1
v_call: TRBV7-7

cdr3_nt: TGTGCCAGCAGTCACGGGACAGGGCACGAGCAGTACTTC
cdr3_aa: CASSHGTGHEQYF
j_call: TRBJ2-7
clone_size: once
d_call: TRBD1
v_call: TRBV27

cdr3_nt: TGTGCCATCAGCTCAGGGGGCGGCTACACCTTC
cdr3_aa: CAISSGGGYTF
j_call: TRBJ1-2
clone_size: -
d_call: TRBD1
v_call: TRBV10-3

cdr3_nt: TGTGCCGCCACACGTTATGCAAGCAATCAGCCCCAGCATTTT
cdr3_aa: CAATRYASNQPQHF
j_call: TRBJ1-5
clone_size: -
d_call: -
v_call: TRBV28

cdr3_nt: TGTGCCAGCAGCTTAGTCGCAGGAATATACGAGCAGTACTTC
cdr3_aa: CASSLVAGIYEQYF
j_call: TRBJ2-7
clone_size: -
d_call: -
v_call: TRBV7-9

cdr3_nt: TGTGCCAGCACGGACAGTTCCACAGATACGCAGTATTTT
cdr3_aa: CASTDSSTDTQYF
j_call: TRBJ2-3
clone_size: once
d_call: -
v_call: TRBV27

cdr3_nt: TGCGCCAGCAGTCCCCCCGGACTCAGAGAGACCCAGTACTTC
cdr3_aa: CASSPPGLRETQYF
j_call: TRBJ2-5
clone_size: -
d_call: -
v_call: TRBV23-1

cdr3_nt: TGTGCCAGCAGTGAACCTGGACAGGGGTACGAGCAGTACTTC
cdr3_aa: CASSEPGQGYEQYF
j_call: TRBJ2-7
clone_size: -
d_call: TRBD1
v_call: TRBV2

cdr3_nt: TGTGCCAGCAGCTCAATAAGCCAAGAGACCCAGTACTTC
cdr3_aa: CASSSISQETQYF
j_call: TRBJ2-5
clone_size: -
d_call: -
v_call: TRBV5-6

cdr3_nt: TGTGCCAGCAGCTCATTAGCGGGGGGGGTCGGGGATACGCAGTATTTT
cdr3_aa: CASSSLAGGVGDTQYF
j_call: TRBJ2-3
clone_size: -
d_call: TRBD2
v_call: TRBV27

cdr3_nt: TGCGCCAGCAGCTCGACAGGGTCGGGCTACGAGCAGTACTTC
cdr3_aa: CASSSTGSGYEQYF
j_call: TRBJ2-7
clone_size: -
d_call: TRBD1
v_call: TRBV5-1

cdr3_nt: TGTGCCAGCAGCTTAGGGGGTGGAGCTTACGAGCAGTACTTC
cdr3_aa: CASSLGGGAYEQYF
j_call: TRBJ2-7
clone_size: -
d_call: -
v_call: TRBV7-3

cdr3_nt: TGTGCCAGCATCACCGGGACTAGCGGGGGGGGCTACGAGCAGTACTTC
cdr3_aa: CASITGTSGGGYEQYF
j_call: TRBJ2-7
clone_size: -
d_call: TRBD2
v_call: TRBV9

cdr3_nt: TGTGCCAGCAGCCAAGCCTTCCTCGGAACGGAGGAGACCCAGTACTTC
cdr3_aa: CASSQAFLGTEETQYF
j_call: TRBJ2-5
clone_size: -
d_call: -
v_call: TRBV4-2

cdr3_nt: TGTGCCAGTAGTTCCAGGGAGTATGGCTACACCTTC
cdr3_aa: CASSSREYGYTF
j_call: TRBJ1-2
clone_size: -
d_call: -
v_call: TRBV19

cdr3_nt: TGTGCCAGCAGCCCGGGAGGGGTTAAAGGCAATCAGCCCCAGCATTTT
cdr3_aa: CASSPGGVKGNQPQHF
j_call: TRBJ1-5
clone_size: once
d_call: -
v_call: TRBV5-8

cdr3_nt: TGTGCCAGCAGCTTTCTTTCCTACAATGAGCAGTTCTTC
cdr3_aa: CASSFLSYNEQFF
j_call: TRBJ2-1
clone_size: -
d_call: -
v_call: TRBV7-2

cdr3_nt: TGCGCCAGCAGCTACTCTACGGAGGGTGGCACAGATACGCAGTATTTT
cdr3_aa: CASSYSTEGGTDTQYF
j_call: TRBJ2-3
clone_size: -
d_call: -
v_call: TRBV4-3

cdr3_nt: TGTGCCAGCAGCAATTCCCGTGATACGCAGTATTTT
cdr3_aa: CASSNSRDTQYF
j_call: TRBJ2-3
clone_size: few
d_call: -
v_call: TRBV9

cdr3_nt: TGTGCCAGCAGCGTAGAGGGGGCTTGGGAGACCCAGTACTTC
cdr3_aa: CASSVEGAWETQYF
j_call: TRBJ2-5
clone_size: -
d_call: TRBD1
v_call: TRBV9